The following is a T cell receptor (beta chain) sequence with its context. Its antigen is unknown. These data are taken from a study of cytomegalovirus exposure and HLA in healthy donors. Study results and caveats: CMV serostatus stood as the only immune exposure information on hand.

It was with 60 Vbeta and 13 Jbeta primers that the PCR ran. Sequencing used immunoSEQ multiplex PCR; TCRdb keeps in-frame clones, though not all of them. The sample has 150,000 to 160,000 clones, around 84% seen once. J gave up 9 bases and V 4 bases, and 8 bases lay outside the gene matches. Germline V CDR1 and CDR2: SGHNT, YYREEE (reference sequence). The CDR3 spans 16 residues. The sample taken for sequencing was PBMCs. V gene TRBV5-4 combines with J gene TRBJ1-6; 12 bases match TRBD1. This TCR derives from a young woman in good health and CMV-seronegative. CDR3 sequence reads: CASSERDRGLGSPLHF. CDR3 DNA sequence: TGTGCCAGCAGCGAGAGGGACAGGGGGCTGGGTTCACCCCTCCACTTT.